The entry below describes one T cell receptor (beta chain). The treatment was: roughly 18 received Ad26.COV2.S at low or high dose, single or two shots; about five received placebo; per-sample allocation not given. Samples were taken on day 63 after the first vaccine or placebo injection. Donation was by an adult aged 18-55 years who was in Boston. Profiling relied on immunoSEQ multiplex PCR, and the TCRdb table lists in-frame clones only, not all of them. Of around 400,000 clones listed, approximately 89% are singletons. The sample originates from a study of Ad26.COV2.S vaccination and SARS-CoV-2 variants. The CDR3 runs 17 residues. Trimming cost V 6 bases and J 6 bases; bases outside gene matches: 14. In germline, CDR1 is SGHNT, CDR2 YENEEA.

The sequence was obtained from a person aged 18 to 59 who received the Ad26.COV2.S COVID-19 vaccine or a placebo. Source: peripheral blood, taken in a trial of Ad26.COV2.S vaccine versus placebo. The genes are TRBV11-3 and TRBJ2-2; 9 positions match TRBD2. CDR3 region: CASSLLRGGRAPGELFF. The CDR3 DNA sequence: TGTGCCAGCAGTTTGTTGCGGGGCGGGAGGGCCCCCGGGGAGCTGTTTTTT.